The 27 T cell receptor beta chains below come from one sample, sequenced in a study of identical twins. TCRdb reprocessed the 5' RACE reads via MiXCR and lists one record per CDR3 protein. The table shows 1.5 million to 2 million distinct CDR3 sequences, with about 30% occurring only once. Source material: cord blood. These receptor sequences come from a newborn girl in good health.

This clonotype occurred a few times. CDR3 sequence reads: CASSLGVRAISTDTQYF. Written as DNA, the CDR3 is TGTGCCAGCAGTTTAGGGGTACGAGCGATTAGCACAGATACGCAGTATTTT. The chain couples TRBV12-3 or TRBV12-4 to TRBJ2-3, with no clear D. The length of the CDR3 is 17 residues. V was trimmed by 1 base and J by 0 bases, leaving 14 bases between them.

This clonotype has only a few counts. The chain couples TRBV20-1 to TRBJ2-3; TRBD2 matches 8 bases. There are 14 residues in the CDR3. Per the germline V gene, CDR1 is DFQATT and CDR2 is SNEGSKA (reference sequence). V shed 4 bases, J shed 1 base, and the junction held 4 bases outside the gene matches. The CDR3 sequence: CSAKSGLGTDTQYF. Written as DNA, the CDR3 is TGCAGTGCTAAATCGGGACTAGGCACAGATACGCAGTATTTT.

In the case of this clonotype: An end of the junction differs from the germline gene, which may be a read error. The chain's CDR3 is CASSQRQPNTGAFF. CDR3 bases: TGTGCCAGCAGCCAAAGACAACCGAACACTGGAGCTTTCTTT. The chain has TRBV3-1 and TRBJ1-1, with no clear D. The CDR3 consists of 14 residues. Germline V gene data show CDR1 as LGHDT and CDR2 as YNNKEL (reference sequence).

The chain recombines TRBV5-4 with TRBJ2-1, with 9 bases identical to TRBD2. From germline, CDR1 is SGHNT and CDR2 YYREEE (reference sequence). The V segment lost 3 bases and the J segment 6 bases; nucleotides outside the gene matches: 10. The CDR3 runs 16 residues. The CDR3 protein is CASSSTSGPAGNEQFF. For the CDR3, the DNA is TGTGCCAGCAGCTCGACTAGCGGCCCGGCAGGCAATGAGCAGTTCTTC.

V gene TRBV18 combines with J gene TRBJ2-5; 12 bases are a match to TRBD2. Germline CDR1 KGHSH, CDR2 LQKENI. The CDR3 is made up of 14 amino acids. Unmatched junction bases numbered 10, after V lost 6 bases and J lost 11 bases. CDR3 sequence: CASSLAGGTNEQYF. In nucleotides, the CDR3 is TGTGCCAGCTCGCTAGCGGGGGGGACAAATGAGCAGTACTTC.

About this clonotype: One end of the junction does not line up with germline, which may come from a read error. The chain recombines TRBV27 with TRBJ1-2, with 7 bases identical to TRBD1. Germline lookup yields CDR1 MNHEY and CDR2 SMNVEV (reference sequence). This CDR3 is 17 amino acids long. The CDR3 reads CAGSPLPIQGTNYGYTF. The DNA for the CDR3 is TGTGCCGGCAGTCCACTCCCAATACAGGGGACTAACTATGGCTACACCTTC.

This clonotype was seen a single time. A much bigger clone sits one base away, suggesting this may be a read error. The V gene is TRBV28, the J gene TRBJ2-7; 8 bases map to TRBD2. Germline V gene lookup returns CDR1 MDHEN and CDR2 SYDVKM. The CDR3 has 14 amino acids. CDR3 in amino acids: CAGSLLAASYEQYF. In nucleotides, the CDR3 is TGTGCCGGCAGTTTACTAGCGGCCTCCTACGAGCAGTACTTC. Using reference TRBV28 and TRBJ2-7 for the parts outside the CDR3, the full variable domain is DVKVTQSSRYLVKRTGEKVFLECVQDMDHENMFWYRQDPGLGLRLIYFSYDVKMKEKGDIPEGYSVSREKKERFSLILESASTNQTSMYLCAGSLLAASYEQYFGPGTRLTVT.

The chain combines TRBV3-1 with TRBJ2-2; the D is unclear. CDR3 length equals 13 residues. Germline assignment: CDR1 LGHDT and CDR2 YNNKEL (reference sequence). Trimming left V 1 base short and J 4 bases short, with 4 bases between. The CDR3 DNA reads TGTGCCAGCAGCCAAGTCAGCACCGGGGAGCTGTTTTTT. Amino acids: CASSQVSTGELFF.

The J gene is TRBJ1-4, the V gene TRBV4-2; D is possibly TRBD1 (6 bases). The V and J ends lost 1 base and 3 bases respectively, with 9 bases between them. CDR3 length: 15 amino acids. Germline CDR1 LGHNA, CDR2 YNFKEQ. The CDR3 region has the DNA TGTGCCAGCAGCCAAGTGGACAGACCTAATGAAAAACTGTTTTTT. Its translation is CASSQVDRPNEKLFF.

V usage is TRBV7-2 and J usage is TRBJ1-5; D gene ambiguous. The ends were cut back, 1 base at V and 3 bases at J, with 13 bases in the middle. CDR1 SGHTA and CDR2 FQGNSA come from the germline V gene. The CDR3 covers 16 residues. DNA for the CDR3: TGTGCCAGCAGCTTAGATCGTTTTGCGATCAATCAGCCCCAGCATTTT. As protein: CASSLDRFAINQPQHF.

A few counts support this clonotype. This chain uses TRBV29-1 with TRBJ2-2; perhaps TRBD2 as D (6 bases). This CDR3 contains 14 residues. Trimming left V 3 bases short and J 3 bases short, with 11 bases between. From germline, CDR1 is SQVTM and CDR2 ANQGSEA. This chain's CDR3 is CSVDLSGDTGELFF. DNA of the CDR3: TGCAGCGTTGATCTGTCGGGGGACACCGGGGAGCTGTTTTTT.

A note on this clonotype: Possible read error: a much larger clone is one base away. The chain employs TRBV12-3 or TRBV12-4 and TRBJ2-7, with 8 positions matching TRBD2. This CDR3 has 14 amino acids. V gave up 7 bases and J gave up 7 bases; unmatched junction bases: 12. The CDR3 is CASTPGLEYNEQYF. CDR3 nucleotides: TGTGCCAGCACCCCGGGACTAGAATACAATGAGCAGTACTTC.

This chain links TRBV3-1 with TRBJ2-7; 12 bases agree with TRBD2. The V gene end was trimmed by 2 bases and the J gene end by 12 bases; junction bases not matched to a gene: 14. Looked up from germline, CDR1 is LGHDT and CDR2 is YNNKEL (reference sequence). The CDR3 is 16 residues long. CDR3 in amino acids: CASSQTSGGPVETRYF. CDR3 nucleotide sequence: TGTGCCAGCAGCCAAACTAGCGGGGGGCCGGTGGAGACCCGGTACTTC.

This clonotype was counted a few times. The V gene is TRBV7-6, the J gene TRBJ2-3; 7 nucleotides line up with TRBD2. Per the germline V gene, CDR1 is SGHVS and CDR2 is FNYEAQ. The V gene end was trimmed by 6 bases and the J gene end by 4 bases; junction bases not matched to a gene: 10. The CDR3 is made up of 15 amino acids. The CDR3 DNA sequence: TGTGCCAGCAGACAGACCGGGACTAACGCAGATACGCAGTATTTT. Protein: CASRQTGTNADTQYF.

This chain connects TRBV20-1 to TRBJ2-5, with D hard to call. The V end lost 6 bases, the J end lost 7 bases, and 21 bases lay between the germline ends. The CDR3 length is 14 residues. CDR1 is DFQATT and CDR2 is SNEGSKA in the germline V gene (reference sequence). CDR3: CSAPLSRTSGTQYF. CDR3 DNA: TGCAGTGCCCCCTTGTCGAGGACCTCAGGGACCCAGTACTTC.

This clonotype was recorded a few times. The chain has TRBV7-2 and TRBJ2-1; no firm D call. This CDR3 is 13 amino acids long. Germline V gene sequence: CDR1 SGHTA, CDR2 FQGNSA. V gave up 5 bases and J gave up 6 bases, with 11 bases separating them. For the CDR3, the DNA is TGTGCCAGCAGCGCCAGAACTCGCAATGAGCAGTTCTTC. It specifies CASSARTRNEQFF.

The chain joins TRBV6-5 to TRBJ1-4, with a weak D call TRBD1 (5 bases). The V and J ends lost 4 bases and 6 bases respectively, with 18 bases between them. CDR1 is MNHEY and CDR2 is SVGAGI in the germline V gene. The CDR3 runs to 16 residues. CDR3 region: CASSSPAGGLYEKLFF. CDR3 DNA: TGTGCCAGCAGTTCCCCCGCGGGGGGTTTGTATGAAAAACTGTTTTTT.

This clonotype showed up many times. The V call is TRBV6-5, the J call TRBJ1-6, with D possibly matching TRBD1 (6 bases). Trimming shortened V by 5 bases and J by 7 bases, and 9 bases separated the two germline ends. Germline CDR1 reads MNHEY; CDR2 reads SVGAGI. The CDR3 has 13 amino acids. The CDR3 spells CASSRGQNSPLHF. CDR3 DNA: TGTGCCAGCAGTAGAGGACAGAATTCACCCCTCCACTTT.

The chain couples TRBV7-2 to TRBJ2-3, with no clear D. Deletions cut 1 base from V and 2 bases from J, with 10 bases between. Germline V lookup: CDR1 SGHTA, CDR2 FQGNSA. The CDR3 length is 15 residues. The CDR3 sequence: CASSLVGWVTDTQYF. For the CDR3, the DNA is TGTGCCAGCAGCTTAGTAGGGTGGGTCACAGATACGCAGTATTTT.

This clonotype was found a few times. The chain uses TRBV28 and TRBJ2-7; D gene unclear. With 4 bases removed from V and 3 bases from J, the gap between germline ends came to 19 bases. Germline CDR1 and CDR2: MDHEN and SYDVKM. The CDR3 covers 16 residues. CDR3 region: CASSSGRARSHYEQYF. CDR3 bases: TGTGCCAGCAGTTCCGGTAGGGCCAGGTCCCACTACGAGCAGTACTTC.

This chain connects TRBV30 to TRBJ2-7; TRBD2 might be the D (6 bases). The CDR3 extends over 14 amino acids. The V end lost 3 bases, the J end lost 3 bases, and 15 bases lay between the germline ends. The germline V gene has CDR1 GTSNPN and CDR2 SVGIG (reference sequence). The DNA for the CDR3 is TGTGCCTGGAGCCCTGGCGGGGAATACTACGAGCAGTACTTC. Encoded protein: CAWSPGGEYYEQYF.

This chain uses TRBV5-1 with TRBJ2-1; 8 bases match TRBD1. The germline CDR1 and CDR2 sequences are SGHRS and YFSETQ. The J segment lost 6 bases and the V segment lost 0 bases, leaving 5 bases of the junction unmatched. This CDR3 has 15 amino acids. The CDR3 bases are TGCGCCAGCAGCTTGGGGACAGGGCCGGGCAATGAGCAGTTCTTC. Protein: CASSLGTGPGNEQFF.

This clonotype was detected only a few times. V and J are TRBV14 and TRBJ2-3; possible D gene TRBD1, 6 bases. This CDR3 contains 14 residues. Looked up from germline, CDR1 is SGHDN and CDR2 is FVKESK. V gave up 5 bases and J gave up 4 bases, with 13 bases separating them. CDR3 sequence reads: CASSMIGTPDTQYF. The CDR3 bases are TGTGCCAGCAGCATGATCGGGACACCAGATACGCAGTATTTT.

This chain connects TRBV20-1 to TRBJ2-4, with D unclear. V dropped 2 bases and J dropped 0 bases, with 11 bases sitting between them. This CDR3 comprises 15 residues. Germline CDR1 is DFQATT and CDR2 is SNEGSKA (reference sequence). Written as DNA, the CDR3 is TGCAGTGCTAGACGGTTCCCGTTAGCCAAAAACATTCAGTACTTC. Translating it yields CSARRFPLAKNIQYF.

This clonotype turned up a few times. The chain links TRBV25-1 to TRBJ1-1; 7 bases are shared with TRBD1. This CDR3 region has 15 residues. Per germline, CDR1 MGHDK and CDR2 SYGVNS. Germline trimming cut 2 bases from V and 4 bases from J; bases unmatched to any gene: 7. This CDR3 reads CASSEKKGAGTEAFF. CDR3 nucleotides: TGTGCCAGCAGTGAAAAGAAGGGGGCGGGCACTGAAGCTTTCTTT.

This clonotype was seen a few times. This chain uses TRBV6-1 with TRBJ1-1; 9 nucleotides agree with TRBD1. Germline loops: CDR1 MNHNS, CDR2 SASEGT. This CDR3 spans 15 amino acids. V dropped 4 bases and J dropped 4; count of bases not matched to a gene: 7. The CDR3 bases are TGTGCCAGCAGTGGGGGGACAGGGTCGGCCACTGAAGCTTTCTTT. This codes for CASSGGTGSATEAFF.

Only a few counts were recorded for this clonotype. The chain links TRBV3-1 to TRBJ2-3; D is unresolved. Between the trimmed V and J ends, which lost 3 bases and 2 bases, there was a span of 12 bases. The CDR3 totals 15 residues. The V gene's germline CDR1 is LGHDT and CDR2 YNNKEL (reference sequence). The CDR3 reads CASSHLAQVTDTQYF. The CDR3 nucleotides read TGTGCCAGCAGCCACCTCGCCCAGGTCACAGATACGCAGTATTTT.